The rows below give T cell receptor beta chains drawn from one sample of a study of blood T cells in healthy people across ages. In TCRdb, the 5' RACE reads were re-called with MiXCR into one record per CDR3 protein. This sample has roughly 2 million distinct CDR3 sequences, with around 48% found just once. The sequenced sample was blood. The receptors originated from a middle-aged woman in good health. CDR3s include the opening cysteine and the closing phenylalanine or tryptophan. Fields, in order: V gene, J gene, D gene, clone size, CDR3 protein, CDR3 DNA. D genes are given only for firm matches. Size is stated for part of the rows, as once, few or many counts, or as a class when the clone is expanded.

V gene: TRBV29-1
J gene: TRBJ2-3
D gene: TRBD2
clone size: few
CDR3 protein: CSVVGLAGADTDTQYF
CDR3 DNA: TGCAGCGTTGTAGGACTAGCGGGGGCGGACACAGATACGCAGTATTTT

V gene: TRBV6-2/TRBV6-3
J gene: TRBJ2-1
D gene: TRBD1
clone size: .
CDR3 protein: CASSYFRGQESIPHEQFF
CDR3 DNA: TGTGCCAGCAGTTACTTCCGGGGACAGGAAAGCATCCCTCATGAGCAGTTCTTC

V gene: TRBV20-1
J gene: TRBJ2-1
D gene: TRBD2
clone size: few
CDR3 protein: CSARDVAGSYNEQFF
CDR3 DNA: TGCAGTGCTAGAGACGTAGCGGGATCCTACAATGAGCAGTTCTTC

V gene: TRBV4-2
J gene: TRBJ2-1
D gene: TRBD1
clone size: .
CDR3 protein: CASSQTPIQGLRGNEQFF
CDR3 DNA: TGTGCCAGCAGCCAAACCCCAATACAGGGGTTAAGGGGCAATGAGCAGTTCTTC

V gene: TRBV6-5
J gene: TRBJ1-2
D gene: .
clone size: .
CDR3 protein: CASTPAGGYDGYTF
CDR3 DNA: TGTGCCAGCACTCCAGCGGGGGGGTACGATGGCTACACCTTC

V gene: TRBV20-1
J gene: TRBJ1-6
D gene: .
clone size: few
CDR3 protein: CSYKGRNNSPLHF
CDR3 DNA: TGCAGTTACAAAGGGAGGAATAATTCACCCCTCCACTTT

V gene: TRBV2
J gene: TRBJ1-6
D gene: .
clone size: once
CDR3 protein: CASSEGQGSNSPLHF
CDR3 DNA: TGTGCCAGCAGTGAAGGGCAGGGAAGCAATTCACCCCTCCACTTT

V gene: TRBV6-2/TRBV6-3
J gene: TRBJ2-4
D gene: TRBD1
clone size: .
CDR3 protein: CASSYSEGRGQNIQYF
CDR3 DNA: TGTGCCAGCAGTTACTCGGAGGGCAGGGGGCAAAACATTCAGTACTTC

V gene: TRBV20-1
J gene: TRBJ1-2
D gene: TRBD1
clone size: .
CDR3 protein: CSARGLTGTGIYGYTF
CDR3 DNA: TGCAGTGCTAGAGGACTCACCGGGACAGGGATCTATGGCTACACCTTC

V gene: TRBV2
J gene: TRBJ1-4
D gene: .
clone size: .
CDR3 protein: CASSTFNEKLFF
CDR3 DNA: TGTGCCAGCTCGACCTTTAATGAAAAACTGTTTTTT

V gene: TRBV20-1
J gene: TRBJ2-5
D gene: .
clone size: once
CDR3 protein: CSARAQEQETQYF
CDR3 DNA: TGCAGTGCTAGAGCACAGGAGCAAGAGACCCAGTACTTC

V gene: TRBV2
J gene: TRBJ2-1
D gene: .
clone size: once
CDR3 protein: CASITGSYNEQFF
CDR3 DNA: TGTGCCAGCATCACAGGCTCCTACAATGAGCAGTTCTTC

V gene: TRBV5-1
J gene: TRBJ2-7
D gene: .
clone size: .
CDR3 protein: CASSLGGIGYEQYF
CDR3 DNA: TGCGCCAGCAGCCTGGGGGGCATAGGCTACGAGCAGTACTTC

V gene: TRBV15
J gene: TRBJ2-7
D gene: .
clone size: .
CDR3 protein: CATSRSVGIGEQYF
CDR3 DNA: TGTGCCACCAGCAGAAGCGTAGGGATAGGGGAGCAGTACTTC

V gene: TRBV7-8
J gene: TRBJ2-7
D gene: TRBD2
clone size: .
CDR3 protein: CASSLRGSGGPFPDYEQYF
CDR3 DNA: TGTGCCAGCAGCTTACGGGGAAGCGGGGGGCCGTTTCCCGACTACGAGCAGTACTTC

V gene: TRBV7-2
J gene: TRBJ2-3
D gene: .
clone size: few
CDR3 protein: CASSLGGGSPDTQYF
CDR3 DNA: TGTGCCAGCAGCCTGGGGGGAGGATCCCCAGATACGCAGTATTTT

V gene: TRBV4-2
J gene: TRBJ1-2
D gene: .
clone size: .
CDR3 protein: CASSHGGRYGYTF
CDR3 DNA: TGTGCCAGCAGCCACGGGGGGCGGTATGGCTACACCTTC

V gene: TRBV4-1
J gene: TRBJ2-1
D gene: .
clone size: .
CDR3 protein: CASSLGESTAYNEQFF
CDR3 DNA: TGCGCCAGCAGCCTGGGGGAGAGCACCGCCTACAATGAGCAGTTCTTC

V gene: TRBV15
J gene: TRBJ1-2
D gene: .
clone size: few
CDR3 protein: CATSSRQPNYGYTF
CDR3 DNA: TGTGCCACCAGCAGTAGGCAGCCTAACTATGGCTACACCTTC

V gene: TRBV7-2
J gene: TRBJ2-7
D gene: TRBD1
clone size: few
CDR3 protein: CASSLNRDSEQYF
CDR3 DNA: TGTGCCAGCAGCTTGAATCGGGACAGCGAGCAGTACTTC

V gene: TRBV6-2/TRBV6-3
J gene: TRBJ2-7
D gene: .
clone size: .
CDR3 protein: CASSYGAGRPSSYEQYF
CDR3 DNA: TGTGCCAGCAGTTACGGGGCAGGGAGGCCCTCGTCCTACGAGCAGTACTTC

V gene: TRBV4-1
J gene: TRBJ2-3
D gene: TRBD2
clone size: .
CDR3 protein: CASSQEIQRGLTDTQYF
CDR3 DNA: TGCGCCAGCAGCCAAGAGATCCAGCGGGGGCTCACAGATACGCAGTATTTT

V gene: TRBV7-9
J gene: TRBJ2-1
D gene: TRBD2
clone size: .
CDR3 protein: CASSPTSGGTEQFF
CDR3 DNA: TGTGCCAGCAGCCCAACTAGCGGGGGAACTGAGCAGTTCTTC

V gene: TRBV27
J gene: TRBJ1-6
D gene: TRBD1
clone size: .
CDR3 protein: CASRAPPIDRVNSPLHF
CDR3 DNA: TGTGCCAGCAGGGCACCGCCTATTGACAGGGTTAATTCACCCCTCCACTTT

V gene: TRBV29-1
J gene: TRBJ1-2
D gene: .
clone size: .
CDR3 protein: CSAGASLYYGYTF
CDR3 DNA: TGCAGCGCCGGGGCAAGTTTATACTATGGCTACACCTTC

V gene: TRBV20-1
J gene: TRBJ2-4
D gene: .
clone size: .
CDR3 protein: CSAKSGILAKNIQYF
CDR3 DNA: TGCAGTGCTAAGTCGGGGATCCTAGCCAAAAACATTCAGTACTTC

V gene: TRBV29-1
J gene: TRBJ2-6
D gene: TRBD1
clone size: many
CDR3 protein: CSVGEPGQGISGANVLTF
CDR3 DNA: TGCAGCGTGGGAGAACCGGGACAGGGGATCTCTGGGGCCAACGTCCTGACTTTC

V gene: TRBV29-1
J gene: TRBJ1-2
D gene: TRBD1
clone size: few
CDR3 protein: CSVEDRLGRGSLGGNYGYTF
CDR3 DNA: TGCAGCGTTGAAGATCGCTTGGGCAGGGGGTCTTTAGGGGGAAACTATGGCTACACCTTC

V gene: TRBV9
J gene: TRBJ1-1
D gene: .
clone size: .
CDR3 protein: CASSVATWAGTEAFF
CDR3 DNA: TGTGCCAGCAGCGTAGCCACTTGGGCTGGGACTGAAGCTTTCTTT

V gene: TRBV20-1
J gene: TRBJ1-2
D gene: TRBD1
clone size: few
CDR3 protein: CSALTGPNYGYTF
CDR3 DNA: TGCAGTGCTTTGACAGGGCCTAACTATGGCTACACCTTC

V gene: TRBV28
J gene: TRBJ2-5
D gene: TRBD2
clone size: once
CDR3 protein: CASSPEIAGGELGTQYF
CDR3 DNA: TGTGCCAGCAGTCCGGAGATAGCGGGAGGCGAATTAGGGACCCAGTACTTC

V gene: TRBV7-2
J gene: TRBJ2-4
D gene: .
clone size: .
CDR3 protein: CASSLLGQLAKNIQYF
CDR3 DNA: TGTGCCAGCAGCTTGCTAGGACAACTAGCCAAAAACATTCAGTACTTC

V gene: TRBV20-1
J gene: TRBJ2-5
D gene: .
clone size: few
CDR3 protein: CSARDRQGWETQYF
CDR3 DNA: TGCAGTGCTAGAGATCGGCAGGGCTGGGAGACCCAGTACTTC

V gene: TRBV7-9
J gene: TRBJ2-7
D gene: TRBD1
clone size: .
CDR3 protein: CASGLYVGGDGGEQYF
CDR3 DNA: TGTGCCAGCGGCTTATATGTAGGGGGCGACGGTGGGGAGCAGTACTTC

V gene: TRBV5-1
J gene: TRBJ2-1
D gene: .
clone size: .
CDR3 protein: CASSLDGTSTNEQFF
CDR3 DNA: TGCGCCAGCAGCCTGGACGGGACATCAACCAATGAGCAGTTCTTC

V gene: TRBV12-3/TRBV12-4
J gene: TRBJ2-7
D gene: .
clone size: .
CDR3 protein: CASSLPPLPRQSSYAQYF
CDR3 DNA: TGTGCCAGCAGTTTACCACCCCTACCTCGACAGAGCTCCTACGCGCAGTACTTC

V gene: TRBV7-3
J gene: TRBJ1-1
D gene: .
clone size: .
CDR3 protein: CASSPTPVGVNTEAFF
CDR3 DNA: TGTGCCAGCAGCCCGACCCCCGTTGGGGTGAACACTGAAGCTTTCTTT

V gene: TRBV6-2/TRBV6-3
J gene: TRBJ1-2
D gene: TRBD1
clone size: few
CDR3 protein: CASSQGQTRGYTF
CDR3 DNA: TGTGCCAGCAGCCAGGGACAGACTCGAGGCTACACCTTC

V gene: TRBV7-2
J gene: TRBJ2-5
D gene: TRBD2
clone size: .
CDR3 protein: CASSLDPTSGGKNEQYF
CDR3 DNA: TGTGCCAGCAGCTTAGACCCGACTAGCGGGGGGAAAAATGAGCAGTACTTC

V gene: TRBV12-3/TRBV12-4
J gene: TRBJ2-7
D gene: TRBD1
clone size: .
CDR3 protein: CASSPDRVSEQYF
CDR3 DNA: TGTGCCAGCAGTCCGGACAGGGTAAGCGAGCAGTACTTC

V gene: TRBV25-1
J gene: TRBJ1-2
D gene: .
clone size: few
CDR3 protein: CASSEPPYGYTF
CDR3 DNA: TGTGCCAGCAGTGAACCGCCGTATGGCTACACCTTC

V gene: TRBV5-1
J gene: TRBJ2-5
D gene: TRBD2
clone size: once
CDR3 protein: CASSIGLAGVRETQYF
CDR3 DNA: TGCGCCAGCAGCATAGGACTAGCGGGGGTTCGTGAGACCCAGTACTTC

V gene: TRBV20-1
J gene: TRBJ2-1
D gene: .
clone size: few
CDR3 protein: CSARGPGRDNEQFF
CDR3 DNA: TGCAGTGCTAGAGGTCCAGGAAGAGACAATGAGCAGTTCTTC

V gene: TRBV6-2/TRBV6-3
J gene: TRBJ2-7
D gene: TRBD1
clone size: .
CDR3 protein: CASSYSRHRDSYSYEQYF
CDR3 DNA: TGTGCCAGCAGTTACTCTAGACACCGGGACAGCTACTCCTACGAGCAGTACTTC

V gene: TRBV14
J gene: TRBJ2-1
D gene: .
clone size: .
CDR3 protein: CASSLLSADEQFF
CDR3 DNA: TGTGCCAGCAGCCTGTTATCGGCGGATGAGCAGTTCTTC

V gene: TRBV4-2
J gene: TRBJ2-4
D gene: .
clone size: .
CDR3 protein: CASSQDFQTIVKNIQYF
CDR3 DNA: TGTGCCAGCAGCCAAGATTTTCAGACGATAGTCAAAAACATTCAGTACTTC

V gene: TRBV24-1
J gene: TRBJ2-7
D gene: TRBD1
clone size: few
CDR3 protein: CATSDPRTTGNEQYF
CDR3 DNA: TGTGCCACCAGTGACCCCCGGACGACAGGGAACGAGCAGTACTTC

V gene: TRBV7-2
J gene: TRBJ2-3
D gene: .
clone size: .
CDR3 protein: CASRVVSDTQYF
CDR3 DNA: TGTGCCAGCAGGGTGGTGTCCGATACGCAGTATTTT

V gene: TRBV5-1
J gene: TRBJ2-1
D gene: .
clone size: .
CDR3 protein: CASSLESGNSYNEQFF
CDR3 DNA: TGCGCCAGCAGCTTGGAAAGTGGGAACTCCTACAATGAGCAGTTCTTC

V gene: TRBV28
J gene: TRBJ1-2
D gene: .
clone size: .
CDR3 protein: CASTGSRYGYTF
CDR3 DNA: TGTGCCAGCACAGGGAGCCGCTATGGCTACACCTTC

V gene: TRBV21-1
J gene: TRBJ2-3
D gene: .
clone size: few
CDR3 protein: CASTESPPWTSGGAITDTQYF
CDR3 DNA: TGTGCCAGCACCGAATCCCCACCCTGGACTAGCGGGGGGGCCATCACAGATACGCAGTATTTT

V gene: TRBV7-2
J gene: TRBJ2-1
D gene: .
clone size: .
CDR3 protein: CASSVSQGNNEQFF
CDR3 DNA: TGTGCCAGCAGCGTGTCCCAGGGGAACAATGAGCAGTTCTTC

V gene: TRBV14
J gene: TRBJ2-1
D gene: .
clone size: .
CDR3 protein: CASSQGQGYPQGFF
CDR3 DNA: TGTGCCAGCAGCCAGGGTCAGGGCTACCCCCAGGGGTTCTTC

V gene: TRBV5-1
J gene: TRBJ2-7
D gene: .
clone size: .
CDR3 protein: CASSSGQNDYEQYF
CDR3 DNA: TGCGCCAGCAGCTCAGGACAGAACGACTACGAGCAGTACTTC

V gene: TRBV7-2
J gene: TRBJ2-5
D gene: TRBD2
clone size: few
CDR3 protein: CASSSSRLAGIQETQYF
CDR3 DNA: TGTGCCAGCAGCTCCTCTAGACTAGCGGGGATCCAAGAGACCCAGTACTTC

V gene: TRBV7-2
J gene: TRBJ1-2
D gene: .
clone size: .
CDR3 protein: CANSLEQDSSYTF
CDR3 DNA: TGTGCCAACAGCTTAGAACAGGACTCCAGCTACACCTTC

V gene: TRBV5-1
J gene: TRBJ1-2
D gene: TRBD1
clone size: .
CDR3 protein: CASSLGRTGDGGYTF
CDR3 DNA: TGCGCCAGCAGCTTGGGGAGAACAGGGGACGGGGGCTACACCTTC

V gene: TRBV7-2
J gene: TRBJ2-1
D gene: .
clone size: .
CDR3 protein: CASSLYGSAGRFYNEQFF
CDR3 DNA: TGTGCCAGCAGCTTATACGGGTCGGCGGGGCGGTTTTACAATGAGCAGTTCTTC

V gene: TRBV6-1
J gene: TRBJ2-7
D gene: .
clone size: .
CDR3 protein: CASSELGAAYNEQYF
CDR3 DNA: TGTGCCAGCAGTGAGTTGGGGGCGGCATACAATGAGCAGTACTTC

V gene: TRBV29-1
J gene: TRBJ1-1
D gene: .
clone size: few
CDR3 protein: CSVSRLNTEAFF
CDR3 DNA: TGCAGCGTGTCACGGCTGAACACTGAAGCTTTCTTT